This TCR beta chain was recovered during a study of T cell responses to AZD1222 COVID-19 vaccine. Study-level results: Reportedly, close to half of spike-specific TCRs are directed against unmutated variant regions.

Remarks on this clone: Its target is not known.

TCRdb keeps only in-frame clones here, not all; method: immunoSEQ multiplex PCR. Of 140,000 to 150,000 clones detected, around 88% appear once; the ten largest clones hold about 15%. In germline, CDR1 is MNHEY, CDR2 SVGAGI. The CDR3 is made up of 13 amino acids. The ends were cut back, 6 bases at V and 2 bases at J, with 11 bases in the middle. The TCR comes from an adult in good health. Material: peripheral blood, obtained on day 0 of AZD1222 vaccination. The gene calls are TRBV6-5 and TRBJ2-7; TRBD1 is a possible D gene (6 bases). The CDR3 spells CASSSTGPYEQYF. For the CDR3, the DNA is TGTGCCAGCAGCTCTACAGGGCCCTACGAGCAGTACTTC.